Here is one T cell receptor (beta chain) with its context. No antigen is known for it. Base qualities are not provided; no much larger clone lies one nucleotide away. This sample was taken from a study of T cell repertoires in cytomegalovirus infection (dated by TCRdb to about 2019). Regarding the complete study: Alongside well-studied HLA-B-restricted epitopes, the peptide stimulations were aimed at recently identified HLA-C-restricted CMV epitopes, whose presentation resists viral immunomodulation. Donor HLA type was relevant to the analysis, as public TCR beta signatures indicated carriage of CMV infection together with the matching HLA type. Beyond this particular receptor, the publication reports: Carriers of CMV infection plus the relevant HLA type were discriminated by the cumulative frequency of public TCR beta family members in the study cohort and in an independent 352-donor cohort. The ex vivo response was dominated by HLA-C-restricted CMV-specific TCR beta clonotypes, which also provided the single most frequent clonotype in two of eight donors.

V lost 5 bases and J lost 8 bases; the stretch between them is 25 bases long. The CDR3 spans 17 residues, from the cysteine through the phenylalanine. Of the read, only the CDR3 DNA is kept; its 51 bases are in frame from base 1. CDR1 MNHGY and CDR2 SAAAGT were looked up in the germline V gene. The sample's treatment or condition label, decoded: in vitro stimulation with specific CMV peptide epitopes to enrich CMV-specific T cells. Sequencing used an Illumina HiSeq 1500. TCRdb handled the public reads itself, with Q25 trimming in fastp and clone calling in MiXCR, and kept productive beta chains. Every distinct CDR3 protein forms one entry, paired with its most common genes and DNA. In this sample the table shows 110,000 or so distinct CDR3 sequences, roughly 31% of which occur a single time. In total, the top ten clones hold 41% of the sample.

The V and J genes are TRBV6-8 and TRBJ2-1, with the D call perhaps TRBD1 or TRBD2, each one matching 6 bases. The sequencing here drew on CD8+ T cells from cultured PBMCs, taken from culture after CMV antigen stimulation. The receptor was isolated from a human donor in good health (CMV status not recorded). Some clones in this sample may be carry-over from other donors' samples. The CDR3 loop reads CASSHWREGGRNYEQFF. The base sequence is TGTGCCAGCAGTCACTGGCGTGAGGGGGGCCGTAACTATGAGCAGTTCTTC.